This T cell receptor (beta chain) was recorded in a study of T cells in Graves' hyperthyroidism and ophthalmopathy. This clonotype has just a few counts. Amplified TCR beta CDR3 regions came from RNA transcripts. A first-round RT-PCR of the TCR CDR3 used the HTBI primer set. TCRdb re-called the multiplex PCR reads with MiXCR, one entry per CDR3 protein. The sample lists a few hundred thousand distinct CDR3 sequences; roughly 15% were seen once. The CDR3 is 12 residues long. Per the germline V gene, CDR1 is MNHEY and CDR2 is SVGEGT. The germline V and J ends were trimmed by 1 base and 3 bases, with 4 bases remaining between them.

V is TRBV6-2 or TRBV6-3 and J is TRBJ2-7; D is undetermined. The clonotype was recovered from a woman aged 50 to 60 with Graves' hyperthyroidism that later progressed to Graves' ophthalmopathy. Sequenced: blood. The CDR3 is CASSYYRYEQYF. The CDR3, as DNA: TGTGCCAGCAGTTACTACCGCTACGAGCAGTACTTC.